This record concerns one T cell receptor (beta chain) sequence. What it binds is not known. These data belong to a study of cytomegalovirus exposure and HLA in healthy donors. Study-wide results and limits: In a later analysis, specific HLA alleles were associated with more than 15,000 TCR beta sequences at a 0.05 false discovery rate. Most subjects had HLA-A and HLA-B alleles reportedly predicted accurately by TCR beta sequences.

The study ran its PCR with 60 Vbeta and 13 Jbeta primers. Assay used: immunoSEQ multiplex PCR; TCRdb lists only in-frame clones, some missing. The repertoire consists of 90,000 to 150,000 clones, with around 80% occurring once and the leading ten covering approximately 0.24%. This clonotype was sampled from a man in his fifties in good health and CMV-seronegative. Source material: PBMCs.

CDR3 region: CASEGTGGAVPVSVGGYTF. DNA of the CDR3: TGTGCCAGCGAGGGGACAGGGGGCGCGGTTCCAGTTTCTGTCGGCGGCTACACCTTC. The chain uses TRBV28 and TRBJ1-2; 12 bases align to TRBD1. The CDR3 runs to 19 residues. J gave up 8 bases and V 8 bases, and 24 bases lay outside the gene matches. The germline V gene has CDR1 MDHEN and CDR2 SYDVKM.